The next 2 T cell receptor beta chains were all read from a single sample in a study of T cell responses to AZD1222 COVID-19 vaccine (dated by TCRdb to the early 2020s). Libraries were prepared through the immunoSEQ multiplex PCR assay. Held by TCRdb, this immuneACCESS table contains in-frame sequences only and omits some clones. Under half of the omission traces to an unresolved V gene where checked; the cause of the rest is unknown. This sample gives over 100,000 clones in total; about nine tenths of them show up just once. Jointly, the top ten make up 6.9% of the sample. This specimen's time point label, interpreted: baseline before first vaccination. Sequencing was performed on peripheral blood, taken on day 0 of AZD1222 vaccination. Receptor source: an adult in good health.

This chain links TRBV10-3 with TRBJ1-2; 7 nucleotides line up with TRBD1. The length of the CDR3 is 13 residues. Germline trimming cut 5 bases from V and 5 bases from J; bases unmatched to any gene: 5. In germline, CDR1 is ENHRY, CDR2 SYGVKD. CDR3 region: CAISSDRQYGYTF. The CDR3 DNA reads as TGTGCCATCAGTTCGGACAGGCAATATGGCTACACCTTC.

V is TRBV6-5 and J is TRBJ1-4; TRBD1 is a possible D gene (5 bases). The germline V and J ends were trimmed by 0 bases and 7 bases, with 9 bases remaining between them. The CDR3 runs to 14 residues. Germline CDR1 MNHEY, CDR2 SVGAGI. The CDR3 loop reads CASSYSGRGEKLFF. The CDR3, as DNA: TGTGCCAGCAGTTACTCGGGGAGGGGTGAAAAACTGTTTTTT.